A selection of T cell receptor beta chains follows, all from one sample in a study of T-cell memory formation after mild COVID-19. TCRdb redid the calling of the 5' RACE reads with MiXCR, one entry per CDR3 protein. Of under 650,000 distinct CDR3 sequences listed, roughly 18% are singletons. The sample consisted of PBMCs or a T cell subset sorted from them (not recorded which). All receptors come from an adult woman who had mild COVID-19 (a few samples of this study predate the infection). Cell type and time point are not known. Each CDR3 is given with its conserved first and last residue. D genes are given only for firm matches. Expanded clones are given a class, and other clones once, few, many or no size at all.

clone_size	v_call	cdr3_length	d_call	j_call	cdr3_nt	cdr3_aa
few	TRBV7-3	14	-	TRBJ1-1	TGTGCCAGCAGCCGAGATGGCAGAAACACTGAAGCTTTCTTT	CASSRDGRNTEAFF
-	TRBV7-2	14	-	TRBJ2-7	TGTGCCAGCAGTTTATTCGCAGGAGGGTACGAGCAGTACTTC	CASSLFAGGYEQYF
-	TRBV4-2	15	-	TRBJ2-7	TGTGCCAGCAGCCCAAGACTAGAAACCTCCTACGAGCAGTACTTC	CASSPRLETSYEQYF
-	TRBV30	15	-	TRBJ2-5	TGTGCCTGGACAGAGGGGGTAAATTCTGAAGAGACCCAGTACTTC	CAWTEGVNSEETQYF
few	TRBV24-1	17	TRBD2	TRBJ2-2	TGTGCCACCAGTGACCCGGGACTAGCGGGGGGAACCGGGGAGCTGTTTTTT	CATSDPGLAGGTGELFF
-	TRBV6-6	14	-	TRBJ1-5	TGTGCCAGCAGTTCCGTGGGCAGCGATCAGCCCCAGCATTTT	CASSSVGSDQPQHF
-	TRBV12-3/TRBV12-4	18	TRBD1	TRBJ2-1	TGTGCCAGCAGTTTAGATACGGGGCCGGCAGGGGGTAACAATGAGCAGTTCTTC	CASSLDTGPAGGNNEQFF
-	TRBV23-1	15	-	TRBJ2-7	TGCGCCAGCAGTCAAGGCCTACTCCCATCCTACGAGCAGTACTTC	CASSQGLLPSYEQYF
few	TRBV9	15	TRBD2	TRBJ2-3	TGTGCCAGTACCTCTAGCGGGGTGGGAACAGATACGCAGTATTTT	CASTSSGVGTDTQYF
few	TRBV5-5	16	-	TRBJ1-1	TGTGCCAGCAGCTCGGGCGGCCCCGGCGTGGACACTGAAGCTTTCTTT	CASSSGGPGVDTEAFF
few	TRBV7-6	15	TRBD1	TRBJ2-1	TGTGCCAGCAGCATAGGGACAGGGGAAAAGAATGAGCAGTTCTTC	CASSIGTGEKNEQFF
few	TRBV24-1	12	-	TRBJ1-1	TGTGCCACCAGTGAGGCCGGGAGCGAAGCTTTCTTT	CATSEAGSEAFF
-	TRBV20-1	18	TRBD1	TRBJ1-5	TGCAGTGCACCCCCGGGACAGGGTGTGGGTTGGGAGAGTCAGCCCCAGCATTTT	CSAPPGQGVGWESQPQHF
-	TRBV5-1	14	TRBD1	TRBJ1-2	TGCGCCAGCAGCTCAATGACAGGGGGGGATGGCTACACCTTC	CASSSMTGGDGYTF
-	TRBV12-3/TRBV12-4	12	-	TRBJ2-4	TGTGCCAGCACCTCCGGGACTAACATTCAGTACTTC	CASTSGTNIQYF
-	TRBV5-5	14	-	TRBJ2-1	TGTGCCAGCACCCCGGGCCAGTCCTACAATGAGCAGTTCTTC	CASTPGQSYNEQFF
few	TRBV5-1	16	TRBD2	TRBJ2-2	TGCGCCAGCAGCGTCGGGACTAGCCACAAGACCGGGGAGCTGTTTTTT	CASSVGTSHKTGELFF
few	TRBV6-2/TRBV6-3	14	TRBD1	TRBJ1-1	TGTGCCAGCAGAAGGACAGGGGAGAACACTGAAGCTTTCTTT	CASRRTGENTEAFF
-	TRBV6-1	12	-	TRBJ1-4	TGTGCCAGCAGTGAACTAGGAGAAAAACTGTTTTTT	CASSELGEKLFF